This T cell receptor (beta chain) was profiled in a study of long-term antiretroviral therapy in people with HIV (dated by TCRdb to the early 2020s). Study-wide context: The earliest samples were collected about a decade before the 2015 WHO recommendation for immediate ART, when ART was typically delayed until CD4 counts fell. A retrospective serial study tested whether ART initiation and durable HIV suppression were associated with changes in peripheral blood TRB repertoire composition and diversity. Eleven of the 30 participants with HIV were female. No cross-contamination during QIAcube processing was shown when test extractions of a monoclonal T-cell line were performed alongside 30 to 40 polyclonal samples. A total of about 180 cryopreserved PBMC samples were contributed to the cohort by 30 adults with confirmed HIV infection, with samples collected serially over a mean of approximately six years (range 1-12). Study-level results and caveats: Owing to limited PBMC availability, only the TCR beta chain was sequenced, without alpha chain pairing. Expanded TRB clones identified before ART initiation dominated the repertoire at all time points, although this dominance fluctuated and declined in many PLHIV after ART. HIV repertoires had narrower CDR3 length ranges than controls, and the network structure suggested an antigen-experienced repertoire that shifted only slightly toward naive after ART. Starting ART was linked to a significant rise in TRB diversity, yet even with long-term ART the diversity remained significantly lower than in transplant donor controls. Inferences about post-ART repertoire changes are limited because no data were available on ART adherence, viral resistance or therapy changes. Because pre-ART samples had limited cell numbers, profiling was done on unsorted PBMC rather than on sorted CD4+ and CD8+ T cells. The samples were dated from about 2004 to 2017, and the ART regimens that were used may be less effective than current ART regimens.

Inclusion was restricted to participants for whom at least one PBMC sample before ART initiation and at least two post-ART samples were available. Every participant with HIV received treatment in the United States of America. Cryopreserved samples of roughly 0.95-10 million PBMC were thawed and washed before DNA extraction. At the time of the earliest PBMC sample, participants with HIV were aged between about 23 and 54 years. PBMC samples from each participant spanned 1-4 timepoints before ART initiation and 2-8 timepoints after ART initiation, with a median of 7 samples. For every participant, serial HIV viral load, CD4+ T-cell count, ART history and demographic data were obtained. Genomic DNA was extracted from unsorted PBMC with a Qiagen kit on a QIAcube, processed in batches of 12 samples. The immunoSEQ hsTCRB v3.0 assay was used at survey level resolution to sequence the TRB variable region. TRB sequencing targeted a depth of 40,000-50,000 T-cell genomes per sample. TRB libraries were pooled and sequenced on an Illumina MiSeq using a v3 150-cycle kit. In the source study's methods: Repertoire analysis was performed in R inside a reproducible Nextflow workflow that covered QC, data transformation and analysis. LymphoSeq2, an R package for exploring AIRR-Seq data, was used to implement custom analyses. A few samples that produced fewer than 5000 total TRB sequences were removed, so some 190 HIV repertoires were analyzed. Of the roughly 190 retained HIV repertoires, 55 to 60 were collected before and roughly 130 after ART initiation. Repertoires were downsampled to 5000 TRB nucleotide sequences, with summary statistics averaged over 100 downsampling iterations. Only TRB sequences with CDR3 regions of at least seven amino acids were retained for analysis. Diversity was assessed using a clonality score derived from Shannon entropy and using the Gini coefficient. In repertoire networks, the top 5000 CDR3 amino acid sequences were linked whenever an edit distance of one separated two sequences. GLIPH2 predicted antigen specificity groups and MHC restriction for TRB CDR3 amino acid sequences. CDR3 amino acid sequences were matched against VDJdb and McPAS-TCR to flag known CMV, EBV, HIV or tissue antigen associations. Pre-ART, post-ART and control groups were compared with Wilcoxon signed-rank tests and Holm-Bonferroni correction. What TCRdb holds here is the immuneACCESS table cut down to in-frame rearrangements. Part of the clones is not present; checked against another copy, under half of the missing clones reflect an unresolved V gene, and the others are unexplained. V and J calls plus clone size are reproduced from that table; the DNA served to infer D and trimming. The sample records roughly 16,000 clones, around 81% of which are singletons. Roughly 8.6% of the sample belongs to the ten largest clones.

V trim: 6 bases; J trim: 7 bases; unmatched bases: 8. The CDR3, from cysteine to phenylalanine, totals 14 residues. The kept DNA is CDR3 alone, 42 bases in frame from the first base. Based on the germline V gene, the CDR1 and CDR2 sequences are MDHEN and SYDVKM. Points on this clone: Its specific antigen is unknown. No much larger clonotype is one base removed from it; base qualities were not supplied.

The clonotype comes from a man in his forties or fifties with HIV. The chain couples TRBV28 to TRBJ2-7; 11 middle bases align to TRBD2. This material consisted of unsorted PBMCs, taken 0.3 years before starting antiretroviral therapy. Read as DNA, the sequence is TGTGCCAGCAGATTAGCGGGAGGGCCGGGAGAGCAGTACTTC. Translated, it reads CASRLAGGPGEQYF.